The entry below describes one T cell receptor (beta chain). V dropped 3 bases and J dropped 2 bases, with 7 bases sitting between them. The CDR3 spans 13 residues. These data originate in a study of blood T cell repertoires in COVID-19. Study summary: The United States, Italy and Spain supplied acute and convalescent COVID-19 samples.

Repertoires were generated with immunoSEQ multiplex PCR, while TCRdb's copy carries only in-frame clones and drops some. The table shows approximately 310,000 clones, with over 75% occurring only once. Residents of under 25 US areas, aged about 18 to 89 years, made up the participants. Categorization into cohorts depended on clinical history that participants reported. Sequences were obtained from PBMCs or T cells enriched from blood (not recorded which). The TCR sequence derives from a man aged 30 to 45 who had recovered from COVID-19. This chain joins TRBV12-3 or TRBV12-4 and TRBJ1-2; D ambiguous. CDR3 bases: TGTGCCAGCAGTTTGGACTTGAACTATGGCTACACCTTC. This sequence encodes CASSLDLNYGYTF.